This is a list of T cell receptor beta chains from one sample in a study of CD8 T cells in ankylosing spondylitis. TCRdb re-called the 5' RACE reads with MiXCR, one entry per CDR3 protein. The sample contains under 950,000 distinct CDR3 sequences, around 20% of which appear only once. Sequencing used blood, either unsorted or a sorted T cell fraction (not recorded which). The receptors come from a male donor with ankylosing spondylitis. Each CDR3 is given with its conserved first and last residue. Fields, in order: J gene, D gene, V gene, clone size, CDR3 DNA, CDR3 protein. The D gene is left open where the match is weak. Clone size is stated in some rows and not others, as once, few, many or a class when expanded.

J gene: TRBJ2-7; D gene: TRBD2; V gene: TRBV3-1; clone size: NA; CDR3 DNA: TGTGCCAGCAGCCACGGACTAGCGGCAACTTCCTACGAGCAGTACTTC; CDR3 protein: CASSHGLAATSYEQYF
J gene: TRBJ2-3; D gene: TRBD1; V gene: TRBV9; clone size: NA; CDR3 DNA: TGTGCCAGCAGCCTACCGGGACAGGGGAGAGATACGCAGTATTTT; CDR3 protein: CASSLPGQGRDTQYF
J gene: TRBJ2-3; D gene: TRBD2; V gene: TRBV20-1; clone size: few; CDR3 DNA: TGCAGTGCTAGAGATCCCGGGTCGGGCGGGAGCGCAGATACGCAGTATTTT; CDR3 protein: CSARDPGSGGSADTQYF
J gene: TRBJ2-3; D gene: NA; V gene: TRBV7-9; clone size: NA; CDR3 DNA: TGTGCCAGCAGTATATGGGCACAGCCAGAAGATACGCAGTATTTT; CDR3 protein: CASSIWAQPEDTQYF
J gene: TRBJ2-5; D gene: NA; V gene: TRBV28; clone size: NA; CDR3 DNA: TGTGCCAGCAGTGGGGCGGGATTCAGCCGGGAGACCCAGTACTTC; CDR3 protein: CASSGAGFSRETQYF
J gene: TRBJ1-2; D gene: NA; V gene: TRBV4-1; clone size: NA; CDR3 DNA: TGCGCCAGCAGCCACGCACAGGATATCGGTGGCTACACCTTC; CDR3 protein: CASSHAQDIGGYTF
J gene: TRBJ1-1; D gene: TRBD1; V gene: TRBV5-1; clone size: few; CDR3 DNA: TGCGCCAGCGGGGGGACAGGGGGTGAAGCTTTCTTT; CDR3 protein: CASGGTGGEAFF
J gene: TRBJ2-7; D gene: NA; V gene: TRBV28; clone size: few; CDR3 DNA: TGTGCCAGCACCCCCGGGGCCCCATACGAGCAGTACTTC; CDR3 protein: CASTPGAPYEQYF
J gene: TRBJ1-4; D gene: NA; V gene: TRBV20-1; clone size: few; CDR3 DNA: TGCAGTGCTAAGGACCAGAATGAAAAACTGTTTTTT; CDR3 protein: CSAKDQNEKLFF
J gene: TRBJ2-5; D gene: NA; V gene: TRBV5-1; clone size: many; CDR3 DNA: TGCGCCAGCAGCTTGGAAGTAGGGCGAGTGGAGACCCAGTACTTC; CDR3 protein: CASSLEVGRVETQYF
J gene: TRBJ1-5; D gene: TRBD1; V gene: TRBV12-3/TRBV12-4; clone size: NA; CDR3 DNA: TGTGCCAGCACCCTGGACAGGGTTCAGCCCCAGCATTTT; CDR3 protein: CASTLDRVQPQHF
J gene: TRBJ2-7; D gene: NA; V gene: TRBV11-2; clone size: few; CDR3 DNA: TGTGCCAGCAGCCGGGCCCCCTCGGAGCAGTACTTC; CDR3 protein: CASSRAPSEQYF
J gene: TRBJ1-6; D gene: NA; V gene: TRBV5-5; clone size: few; CDR3 DNA: TGTGCCAGCAGCTTGGCCATGTTGCGGAAAAATTCACCCCTCCACTTT; CDR3 protein: CASSLAMLRKNSPLHF
J gene: TRBJ1-4; D gene: NA; V gene: TRBV5-5; clone size: many; CDR3 DNA: TGTGCCAGCAGCCGTGACGGTCATAATGAAAAACTGTTTTTT; CDR3 protein: CASSRDGHNEKLFF
J gene: TRBJ1-3; D gene: NA; V gene: TRBV5-1; clone size: few; CDR3 DNA: TGCGCCAGCAGCCTAGGACAGTCGAGCTCTGGAAACACCATATATTTT; CDR3 protein: CASSLGQSSSGNTIYF
J gene: TRBJ1-6; D gene: NA; V gene: TRBV12-3/TRBV12-4; clone size: once; CDR3 DNA: TGTGCCAGCAGCCCAAGACAGAGCCCCTTCTATAATTCACCCCTCCACTTT; CDR3 protein: CASSPRQSPFYNSPLHF
J gene: TRBJ2-5; D gene: NA; V gene: TRBV20-1; clone size: NA; CDR3 DNA: TGCAGTGCCGACAACTCTAGGGAAGAGACCCAGTACTTC; CDR3 protein: CSADNSREETQYF
J gene: TRBJ1-1; D gene: NA; V gene: TRBV29-1; clone size: NA; CDR3 DNA: TGCAGCGTTTCTAGGACAGCTGACACTGAAGCTTTCTTT; CDR3 protein: CSVSRTADTEAFF
J gene: TRBJ2-1; D gene: NA; V gene: TRBV7-2; clone size: many; CDR3 DNA: TGCGCCAGCAGCTTGACTAGCTACAATGAGCAGTTCTTC; CDR3 protein: CASSLTSYNEQFF
J gene: TRBJ2-7; D gene: TRBD1; V gene: TRBV4-1; clone size: NA; CDR3 DNA: TGCGCCAGCAGCCGAGGACAGGGGGTAACCTACGAGCAGTACTTC; CDR3 protein: CASSRGQGVTYEQYF
J gene: TRBJ2-1; D gene: TRBD1; V gene: TRBV29-1; clone size: NA; CDR3 DNA: TGCAGCGTAACGGACAGGGCCGATGAGCAGTTCTTC; CDR3 protein: CSVTDRADEQFF
J gene: TRBJ2-1; D gene: TRBD2; V gene: TRBV7-3; clone size: NA; CDR3 DNA: TGTGCCAGCAGCCAACCTACTAGCGGGGGTTCCTACAATGAGCAGTTCTTC; CDR3 protein: CASSQPTSGGSYNEQFF
J gene: TRBJ2-3; D gene: TRBD2; V gene: TRBV20-1; clone size: few; CDR3 DNA: TGCAGTGCGACTAGCGGACCAGATACGCAGTATTTT; CDR3 protein: CSATSGPDTQYF
J gene: TRBJ2-4; D gene: TRBD1; V gene: TRBV7-2; clone size: few; CDR3 DNA: TGTGCCAGCAGCTTCCGGGACAGGGGTTTGAACATTCAGTACTTC; CDR3 protein: CASSFRDRGLNIQYF
J gene: TRBJ1-6; D gene: NA; V gene: TRBV20-1; clone size: NA; CDR3 DNA: TGCAGTGCTAGAGATCCGGGCAGATTGAATTCACCCCTCCACTTT; CDR3 protein: CSARDPGRLNSPLHF
J gene: TRBJ2-2; D gene: NA; V gene: TRBV6-1; clone size: NA; CDR3 DNA: TGTGCCAGCCAATTGAAGGGGGGACCCGGGGAGCTGTTTTTT; CDR3 protein: CASQLKGGPGELFF
J gene: TRBJ2-1; D gene: TRBD2; V gene: TRBV20-1; clone size: few; CDR3 DNA: TGCAGTGCTATGAGCGGGAGCGCGTACAATGAGCAGTTCTTC; CDR3 protein: CSAMSGSAYNEQFF
J gene: TRBJ2-1; D gene: NA; V gene: TRBV20-1; clone size: many; CDR3 DNA: TGCAGTGCTAGAGATGCTAGCGCCTCCTACAATGAGCAGTTCTTC; CDR3 protein: CSARDASASYNEQFF
J gene: TRBJ2-7; D gene: NA; V gene: TRBV15; clone size: NA; CDR3 DNA: TGTGCCACCAGCAGAGACCCCCCGGGGTACGAGCAGTACTTC; CDR3 protein: CATSRDPPGYEQYF
J gene: TRBJ1-5; D gene: TRBD1; V gene: TRBV12-3/TRBV12-4; clone size: few; CDR3 DNA: TGTGCCAGCGAGGAAGGACAGGCTAATCAGCCCCAGCATTTT; CDR3 protein: CASEEGQANQPQHF
J gene: TRBJ2-3; D gene: NA; V gene: TRBV5-1; clone size: many; CDR3 DNA: TGCGCCAGCAGCAAAAGGACTCTCGAGACAGATACGCAGTATTTT; CDR3 protein: CASSKRTLETDTQYF
J gene: TRBJ2-1; D gene: NA; V gene: TRBV9; clone size: NA; CDR3 DNA: TGTGCCAGCAGCTCCGTCGGGGAAAGCTCCTACAATGAGCAGTTCTTC; CDR3 protein: CASSSVGESSYNEQFF
J gene: TRBJ2-3; D gene: NA; V gene: TRBV7-3; clone size: many; CDR3 DNA: TGTGCCAGCAGCTTAATGGGCAGCACAGATACGCAGTATTTT; CDR3 protein: CASSLMGSTDTQYF
J gene: TRBJ1-4; D gene: NA; V gene: TRBV28; clone size: NA; CDR3 DNA: TGTGCCAGCAGTTTTCGGCAGGGGAATGGCGAAAAACTGTTTTTT; CDR3 protein: CASSFRQGNGEKLFF
J gene: TRBJ2-5; D gene: NA; V gene: TRBV5-1; clone size: NA; CDR3 DNA: TGCGCCAGCAGGGACGGGGTGCTAGAGACCCAGTACTTC; CDR3 protein: CASRDGVLETQYF
J gene: TRBJ1-2; D gene: NA; V gene: TRBV7-9; clone size: NA; CDR3 DNA: TGTGCCAGCAGCTTAGCTAGGCAGGAGCCACATGGCTACACCTTC; CDR3 protein: CASSLARQEPHGYTF
J gene: TRBJ2-7; D gene: NA; V gene: TRBV2; clone size: few; CDR3 DNA: TGTGCCAGCAGTGAAGCTGCCCGGGGTTACGAGCAGTACTTC; CDR3 protein: CASSEAARGYEQYF
J gene: TRBJ1-5; D gene: NA; V gene: TRBV6-1; clone size: once; CDR3 DNA: TGTGCCAGCAGTGGGACAAGTAGCAATCAGCCCCAGCATTTT; CDR3 protein: CASSGTSSNQPQHF